This T cell receptor (beta chain) came from a study of blood T cells in healthy people across ages. On this clonotype itself: Antigen unknown.

The second PCR ran roughly 7 to 11 cycles with a sample-barcoded 5' primer and J-beta primers. MiXCR, applied by TCRdb to the 5' RACE reads, yields one record per CDR3 protein. The sample records approximately 1,700,000 distinct CDR3 sequences, roughly two fifths being singletons. Study outcomes and limitations: Diversity estimates from one million T cells were considered underestimates. More naive CD4+ cells and higher diversity were found in long-lived than in aged donors. Roughly linear declines in TCR beta diversity per million T cells occurred with age.

Extraction of total RNA produced a minimum of 5.5 micrograms from each sample. This receptor was taken from a human donor in good health. Sequencing input: blood.

The CDR3 nucleotides are TGCAGTGGGGCCGGGACTAGCGGGGGGGTGGAGCAGTTCTTC. Translating it yields CSGAGTSGGVEQFF. The chain couples TRBV20-1 to TRBJ2-1; 16 bases match TRBD2. This CDR3 is built from 14 residues. The germline CDR1 and CDR2 sequences are DFQATT and SNEGSKA (reference sequence). The junction had 7 bases not matched to a gene; V was cut back by 7 bases and J by 10 bases.